The 23 T cell receptor beta chains below come from one sample, sequenced in a study of cytomegalovirus exposure and HLA in healthy donors. Amplification used 60 Vbeta primers and 13 Jbeta primers. This table comes from immunoSEQ multiplex PCR, and its TCRdb copy is limited to in-frame clones, with some not included. The profile covers 60,000 to 70,000 clones, with about 63% appearing a single time and less than 20% taken by the ten largest. Sequencing used PBMCs. All receptors come from a man aged 35-49 years in good health and CMV-seropositive.

The chain uses TRBV19 and TRBJ1-4; D possibly corresponds to TRBD1 (5 bases). The CDR3 totals 16 residues. Germline V gene sequence: CDR1 LNHDA, CDR2 SQIVND (reference sequence). Trimming left V 3 bases short and J 3 bases short, with 14 bases between. CDR3 amino acids: CASSIPGGASNEKLFF. The CDR3 DNA sequence: TGTGCCAGTAGTATTCCCGGCGGGGCTTCTAATGAAAAACTGTTTTTT.

The chain recombines TRBV9 with TRBJ2-1; maybe TRBD2 (6 bases). Trimming removed 0 bases at V and 3 bases at J, with 10 bases between. Germline V lookup: CDR1 SGDLS, CDR2 YYNGEE. This CDR3 is built from 15 residues. CDR3 sequence (DNA): TGTGCCAGCAGCGTAGCGGGAGAGGTCTACAATGAGCAGTTCTTC. Protein: CASSVAGEVYNEQFF.

The CDR3 DNA reads TGTGCCTGGAGTATGGGAGGGGCCGGTAGCAATCAGCCCCAGCATTTT. This translates into CAWSMGGAGSNQPQHF. The chain recombines TRBV30 with TRBJ1-5, with a tentative D call TRBD1 (5 bases). The germline gives CDR1 GTSNPN, CDR2 SVGIG (reference sequence). The germline V and J ends were trimmed by 2 bases and 0 bases, with 14 bases remaining between them. The CDR3 is 16 residues long.

The J gene is TRBJ2-2, the V gene TRBV29-1; weak D call: TRBD2 (5 bases). V was trimmed by 4 bases and J by 7 bases, leaving 19 bases between them. CDR3 size: 15 residues. CDR1 and CDR2 from the germline V gene are SQVTM and ANQGSEA. The CDR3 nucleotides are TGCAGCGTTGCCCAACTAGGCAGGCCTGGCGGGGAGCTGTTTTTT. This gives the protein CSVAQLGRPGGELFF.

The V and J genes are TRBV18 and TRBJ1-5, with 8 bases matching TRBD1. This CDR3 region has 15 residues. The germline V gene has CDR1 KGHSH and CDR2 LQKENI. Trimming took 3 bases from V and 7 from J; bases not matched to a gene: 8. The DNA for the CDR3 is TGTGCCAGCTCACCGCGACAGGGGAGGGAGCAGCCCCAGCATTTT. Translation gives CASSPRQGREQPQHF.

This clone has only a few counts. The chain carries TRBV2 and TRBJ1-1; D is unresolved. This CDR3 has 11 residues. V gave up 2 bases and J gave up 9 bases, with 7 bases separating them. Germline-derived CDR1 and CDR2 are SNHLY and FYNNEI. CDR3: CASSEPPKAFF. The CDR3 DNA follows: TGTGCCAGCAGTGAACCCCCCAAAGCTTTCTTT.

The chain carries TRBV7-8 and TRBJ1-1; D not resolved. Germline-derived CDR1 and CDR2 are SGHVS and FQNEAQ. The CDR3 sequence is 16 residues long. Trimming took off 5 bases at V and 1 base at J, with 17 bases between the two ends. This chain's CDR3 is CASSPRSSSKNTEAFF. In DNA form, the CDR3 reads TGTGCCAGCAGCCCGAGGAGTTCCTCAAAGAACACTGAAGCTTTCTTT. The full variable domain, in which reference TRBV7-8 and TRBJ1-1 provide the parts outside the CDR3, is GAGVSQSPRYKVAKRGQDVALRCDPISGHVSLFWYQQALGQGPEFLTYFQNEAQLDKSGLPSDRFFAERPEGSVSTLKIQRTQQEDSAVYLCASSPRSSSKNTEAFFGQGTRLTVV.

This clone appeared a few times. The chain combines TRBV19 with TRBJ1-4, with TRBD1 matching 10 bases. The CDR3 runs to 17 residues. V was pared by 6 bases and J by 0 bases, with 7 bases of the junction left unmatched. From germline, CDR1 is LNHDA and CDR2 SQIVND (reference sequence). The CDR3 protein is CASSLGQGVATNEKLFF. CDR3 nucleotides: TGTGCCAGTAGCCTAGGACAGGGGGTTGCAACTAATGAAAAACTGTTTTTT.

V gene TRBV9 combines with J gene TRBJ2-3; D is perhaps TRBD1 (6 bases). The CDR3 consists of 15 residues. Germline V CDR1 and CDR2: SGDLS, YYNGEE. The V and J ends lost 4 bases and 1 base respectively, with 13 bases between them. The CDR3 reads CASSTGLRGTDTQYF. The DNA of the CDR3 is TGTGCCAGCAGCACAGGGCTCCGAGGCACAGATACGCAGTATTTT.

V gene TRBV18 combines with J gene TRBJ2-7, with 7 bases lining up with TRBD1. V dropped 0 bases and J dropped 1; count of bases not matched to a gene: 9. Germline CDR1 KGHSH, CDR2 LQKENI. The CDR3 loop spans 17 amino acids. The CDR3, as DNA: TGTGCCAGCTCACCACCGAGAATAGGGACAGAATCCTACGAGCAGTACTTC. Encoded protein: CASSPPRIGTESYEQYF.

The chain has TRBV6-5 and TRBJ2-4; 9 bases match TRBD1. The V gene end was trimmed by 7 bases and the J gene end by 8 bases; junction bases not matched to a gene: 6. The CDR3 has 13 residues. Germline CDR1 MNHEY, CDR2 SVGAGI. The CDR3 coding sequence is TGTGCCAGCACCGGGACAGGGCGAGACATTCAGTACTTC. Protein: CASTGTGRDIQYF.

V is TRBV19 and J is TRBJ1-5, with 8 nucleotides matching TRBD1. This CDR3 region has 13 residues. V gave up 6 bases and J gave up 2 bases; unmatched junction bases: 0. In germline, CDR1 is LNHDA, CDR2 SQIVND (reference sequence). CDR3 sequence: CASRDRGNQPQHF. CDR3 DNA: TGTGCCAGTAGGGACAGGGGCAATCAGCCCCAGCATTTT. The full variable domain, in which reference TRBV19 and TRBJ1-5 provide the parts outside the CDR3, is DGGITQSPKYLFRKEGQNVTLSCEQNLNHDAMYWYRQDPGQGLRLIYYSQIVNDFQKGDIAEGYSVSREKKESFPLTVTSAQKNPTAFYLCASRDRGNQPQHFGDGTRLSIL.

The CDR3 here is CASSYSGTDLAEQYF. CDR3 nucleotides: TGTGCCAGCAGTTATTCCGGGACAGATTTGGCCGAGCAGTACTTC. V and J are TRBV6-5 and TRBJ2-7, with 7 nucleotides matching TRBD1. In germline, CDR1 is MNHEY, CDR2 SVGAGI. The CDR3 totals 15 residues. Trimming cost V 3 bases and J 6 bases; bases outside gene matches: 11.

This clone occurred a few times. The CDR3 nucleotides read TGTGCCAGCTCACCGCAGGGGGGCGGGACAGATACGCAGTATTTT. It encodes CASSPQGGGTDTQYF. The V and J genes are TRBV18 and TRBJ2-3; D is possibly TRBD1 (7 bases). The CDR3 totals 15 residues. CDR1 is KGHSH and CDR2 is LQKENI in the germline V gene. Trimming took off 3 bases at V and 3 bases at J, with 13 bases between the two ends. Using reference TRBV18 and TRBJ2-3 for the parts outside the CDR3, the full variable domain is NAGVMQNPRHLVRRRGQEARLRCSPMKGHSHVYWYRQLPEEGLKFMVYLQKENIIDESGMPKERFSAEFPKEGPSILRIQQVVRGDSAAYFCASSPQGGGTDTQYFGPGTRLTVL.

This chain connects TRBV7-2 to TRBJ1-5; D ambiguous. The germline V and J ends were trimmed by 3 bases and 1 base, with 4 bases remaining between them. The CDR3 is 13 residues long. CDR1 is SGHTA, CDR2 FQGNSA, per germline. The CDR3 here is CASSFKSNQPQHF. CDR3 DNA sequence: TGTGCCAGCAGCTTTAAAAGCAATCAGCCCCAGCATTTT. The entire variable domain, with the rest obtained from reference TRBV7-2 and TRBJ1-5, is as follows: GAGVSQSPSNKVTEKGKDVELRCDPISGHTALYWYRQSLGQGLEFLIYFQGNSAPDKSGLPSDRFSAERTGGSVSTLTIQRTQQEDSAVYLCASSFKSNQPQHFGDGTRLSIL.

This clone was observed a few times. The CDR3 protein is CASSYKPPGQGNAVAYEQYF. The DNA for the CDR3 is TGCGCCAGCAGTTATAAACCCCCGGGACAGGGGAATGCCGTGGCTTACGAGCAGTACTTC. The gene calls are TRBV5-1 and TRBJ2-7; 10 bases fit TRBD1. The CDR3 sequence is 20 residues long. The germline gives CDR1 SGHRS, CDR2 YFSETQ. The V gene end was trimmed by 5 bases and the J gene end by 4 bases; junction bases not matched to a gene: 24.

The chain has TRBV19 and TRBJ2-3, with 8 bases matching TRBD1. V lost 6 bases to trimming and J lost 3 bases; unmatched junction nucleotides: 8. This CDR3 region has 15 residues. Germline lookup yields CDR1 LNHDA and CDR2 SQIVND (reference sequence). The CDR3 loop reads CASRGQGEGTDTQYF. The CDR3 DNA follows: TGTGCCAGTAGAGGACAGGGCGAGGGTACAGATACGCAGTATTTT.

The gene calls are TRBV4-1 and TRBJ2-3, with TRBD2 as a possible D gene (6 bases). The length of the CDR3 is 15 residues. Germline CDR1 reads MGHRA; CDR2 reads YSYEKL. V dropped 8 bases and J dropped 6 bases, with 21 bases sitting between them. CDR3 in DNA: TGCGCCAGCCGCCCAAGTCTAGCGTCGTCTGATACGCAGTATTTT. Translating gives CASRPSLASSDTQYF.

This clone occurred a few times. CDR3 sequence: CASSYRSTDTQYF. The CDR3 DNA sequence: TGTGCCAGCAGCTATCGGAGCACAGATACGCAGTATTTT. The rearrangement joins TRBV5-6 to TRBJ2-3; D remains ambiguous. Deletions cut 3 bases from V and 0 bases from J, with 5 bases between. Germline V gives CDR1 SGHDT, CDR2 YYEEEE. The CDR3 consists of 13 residues.

This clone was recorded a few times. The chain employs TRBV7-9 and TRBJ2-7, with D possibly TRBD2 on 5 matching bases. Germline CDR1 is SEHNR and CDR2 is FQNEAQ (reference sequence). V lost 3 bases to trimming and J lost 0 bases, with 9 bases between them. CDR3 length: 14 residues. The DNA of the CDR3 is TGTGCCAGCAGCTTGGGAGCGGACTCCTACGAGCAGTACTTC. This gives the protein CASSLGADSYEQYF. The complete variable domain, with remaining parts taken from reference TRBV7-9 and TRBJ2-7, reads DTGVSQNPRHKITKRGQNVTFRCDPISEHNRLYWYRQTLGQGPEFLTYFQNEAQLEKSRLLSDRFSAERPKGSFSTLEIQRTEQGDSAMYLCASSLGADSYEQYFGPGTRLTVT.

This clone has a handful of counts. V gene TRBV6-5 combines with J gene TRBJ1-5; 7 bases line up with TRBD1. CDR1 and CDR2 (germline): MNHEY, SVGAGI. The ends lost 6 bases at V and 3 bases at J; junction bases unmatched: 5. The CDR3 covers 14 residues. CDR3 sequence reads: CASSGGQDNQPQHF. As DNA, the CDR3 is TGTGCCAGCAGCGGTGGACAGGACAATCAGCCCCAGCATTTT.

The genes are TRBV4-1 and TRBJ2-5; possibly TRBD1 for D (5 bases). V lost 1 base and J 5 bases, leaving 14 bases between the germline ends. CDR3 length equals 15 residues. The V gene's germline CDR1 is MGHRA and CDR2 YSYEKL. CDR3 sequence (DNA): TGCGCCAGCAGCCAAGGACGCCAGGGCCGGGAGACCCAGTACTTC. Translation gives CASSQGRQGRETQYF.

Of note for this clone: The junction departs from the called germline gene at one end, perhaps through a read error. The chain is built from TRBV25-1 and TRBJ2-5; TRBD2 is a possible D gene (5 bases). The CDR3 runs to 13 residues. The germline V gene has CDR1 MGHDK and CDR2 SYGVNS. DNA of the CDR3: TGTGCCAGCAGTGACGGGATCTCCTACGAGCAGCACTTC. Translated: CASSDGISYEQHF.